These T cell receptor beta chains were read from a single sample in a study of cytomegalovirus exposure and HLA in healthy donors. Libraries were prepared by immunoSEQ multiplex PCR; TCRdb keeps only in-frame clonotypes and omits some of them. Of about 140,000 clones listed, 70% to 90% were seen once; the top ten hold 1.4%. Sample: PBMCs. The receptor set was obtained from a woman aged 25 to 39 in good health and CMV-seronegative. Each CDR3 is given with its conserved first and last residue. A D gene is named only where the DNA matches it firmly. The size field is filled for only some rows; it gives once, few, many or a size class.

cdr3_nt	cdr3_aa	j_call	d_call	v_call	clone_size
TGTGCCAGCAAGGGGGGACAGGGGACCGGGGAGCTGTTTTTT	CASKGGQGTGELFF	TRBJ2-2	TRBD1	TRBV11-3	once
TGTGCCAGCAGCGACGTCAGTCACAGGGGAAGGAATGGCTACACCTTC	CASSDVSHRGRNGYTF	TRBJ1-2	TRBD1	TRBV27	.
TGTGCCAGCTCAACTACAGGACGGGAAAAACTGTTTTTT	CASSTTGREKLFF	TRBJ1-4	.	TRBV18	.
TGTGCCAGCGTTGCTAAGTATGGCTACACCTTC	CASVAKYGYTF	TRBJ1-2	.	TRBV28	.
TGTGCCAGCTCACCGCAGACCGGGACAGGATATGGCTACACCTTC	CASSPQTGTGYGYTF	TRBJ1-2	TRBD1	TRBV18	.
TGTGCCAGCAGTCGACAGGGGTACAGTTTCGAAAAACTGTTTTTT	CASSRQGYSFEKLFF	TRBJ1-4	TRBD1	TRBV28	many
TGTGCCAGCTCACCACCTCAGGATCAAGAGACCCAGTACTTC	CASSPPQDQETQYF	TRBJ2-5	.	TRBV18	.
TGTGCCAGCAGCTTAGCGAGGAACACCGGGGAGCTGTTTTTT	CASSLARNTGELFF	TRBJ2-2	.	TRBV6-5	.
TGTGCCAGCAGTTTACAGGGGACTGGGGCCAACGTCCTGACTTTC	CASSLQGTGANVLTF	TRBJ2-6	.	TRBV27	.
TGCGCCAGCAGCGCGGGACTAGCGGACTACAATGAGCAGTTCTTC	CASSAGLADYNEQFF	TRBJ2-1	TRBD2	TRBV5-1	.
TGCGCCAGCAGCTTGGATCTGCCTCGTGGCATCGGGGAGCTGTTTTTT	CASSLDLPRGIGELFF	TRBJ2-2	.	TRBV5-1	.
TGTGCCAGCAGCGAACACCCAGGGACTGGAAACACCATATATTTT	CASSEHPGTGNTIYF	TRBJ1-3	.	TRBV2	.
TGTGCCAGCAGCCAAGATGGCCCGAAGGGGCCGTTAAATACGCAGTATTTT	CASSQDGPKGPLNTQYF	TRBJ2-3	.	TRBV4-2	.